This T cell receptor beta chain was observed in a study of cytomegalovirus exposure and HLA in healthy donors. General observations from the study: Roughly even sequencing depth across donors was the assumption behind the presence/absence analyses. One cluster of highly shared sequence variants probably arose as a sequencing artifact. For TCR beta chains, V- and J-gene trimming was later linked to a missense DCLRE1C variant. A further, later analysis showed that HLA-associated TCR beta chains (compared with equally common others) were more clonally expanded.

PCR involved 60 Vbeta and 13 Jbeta primers. Sequencing was performed with immunoSEQ multiplex PCR; in TCRdb, only in-frame clones are kept and a portion is missing. The profile shows some 98,000 clones, around 80% of them singletons. As concerns this clone: Its target is not known.

The CDR3 runs 13 residues. In germline, CDR1 is SGHRS, CDR2 YFSETQ. V shed 4 bases and J shed 2 bases, with 7 bases lying between them. V and J are TRBV5-1 and TRBJ1-5; D unclear. The sequenced sample was PBMCs. This receptor was identified in a human donor in good health. CDR3 residues: CASSINGNQPQHF. The CDR3 nucleotides are TGCGCCAGCAGCATAAATGGCAATCAGCCCCAGCATTTT.